This TCR beta chain was documented in a study of long-term antiretroviral therapy in people with HIV. Study-wide results and caveats: HIV repertoires spanned narrower CDR3 length ranges than controls. ART was followed by higher diversity that remained below transplant donor controls.

The libraries were made with immunoSEQ v3.0 at survey level. The method was immunoSEQ multiplex PCR; TCRdb's version includes in-frame clones alone and lacks a portion of them. The sample holds tens of thousands of clones; 75% to 90% are singletons and the top ten take over 4%. This CDR3 has 15 residues. Germline lookup yields CDR1 SNHLY and CDR2 FYNNEI. The V and J ends lost 7 bases and 2 bases, in that order; junction bases with no gene match: 7. Concerning this clone: The antigen remains undetermined.

V usage is TRBV2 and J usage is TRBJ2-3; 9 bases fit TRBD2. The sequencing used unsorted PBMCs, collected 1.5 years after starting antiretroviral therapy. The TCR originated in a young man with HIV. CDR3 in amino acids: CASKASGTDTDTQYF. CDR3 bases: TGTGCCAGCAAGGCTAGCGGGACCGACACAGATACGCAGTATTTT.